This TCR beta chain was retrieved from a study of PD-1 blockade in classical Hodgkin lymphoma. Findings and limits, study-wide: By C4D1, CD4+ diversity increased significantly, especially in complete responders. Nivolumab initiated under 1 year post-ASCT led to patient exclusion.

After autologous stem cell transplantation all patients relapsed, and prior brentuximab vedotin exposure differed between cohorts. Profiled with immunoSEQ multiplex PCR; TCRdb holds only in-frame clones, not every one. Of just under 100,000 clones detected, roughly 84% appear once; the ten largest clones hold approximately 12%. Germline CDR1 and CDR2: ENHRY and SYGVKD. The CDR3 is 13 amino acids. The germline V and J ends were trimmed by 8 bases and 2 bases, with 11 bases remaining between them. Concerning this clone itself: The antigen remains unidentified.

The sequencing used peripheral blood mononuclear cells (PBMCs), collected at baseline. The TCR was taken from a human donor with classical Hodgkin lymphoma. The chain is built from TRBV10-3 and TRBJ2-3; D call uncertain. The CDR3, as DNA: TGTGCCATCGGGTTAAGGGTCACAGATACGCAGTATTTT. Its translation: CAIGLRVTDTQYF.